What follows is one T cell receptor beta chain and its context. The specificity of this receptor is unknown. No base-level quality is on record; no much larger clone is a single base apart. The CDR3 runs 15 amino acids, cysteine and phenylalanine included. The CDR3 DNA has 45 bases and is translated from base 1. The germline V gene specifies MDHEN as CDR1 and SYDVKM as CDR2. V has 7 bases trimmed and J has 7 bases trimmed; junction bases matching no gene number 15. The data were taken from a study of OX40 agonist ivuxolimab in advanced cancers. Background on the whole study: Ivuxolimab, which targeted the costimulatory receptor OX40 (CD134), was an agonistic, fully human IgG2 monoclonal antibody. Intravenous ivuxolimab was administered to patients every 2 weeks at six dose levels: 0.01, 0.1, 0.3, 1.5, 3 and 10 mg/kg. Of the 50 to 55 dose-escalation patients, hepatocellular carcinoma was present in around 20, melanoma in roughly 15, renal cell carcinoma in 9 and head and neck cancer in 9. A male proportion of nearly 85% and a mean age of 60 years, ranging from about 23 to 90, were recorded for the dose-escalation cohort. Prior anti-PD-1, anti-PD-L1 or anti-CTLA-4 therapy was permitted, and 40% of dose-escalation patients had received checkpoint inhibitors. Partial responses occurred in three dose-escalation patients: two with cutaneous melanoma and one with hepatocellular carcinoma. Peripheral TCRbeta sequencing was intended to test whether TCR sequence diversity was altered and clonal T-cell expansion was caused by ivuxolimab. The paper covers the monotherapy dose-escalation part of the phase I ivuxolimab trial, which included N of about 56 patients. Here is what the overall study found, with its caveats: Low levels of normalized T-cell clonal expansion were also seen in some patients who did not respond. On average, CD8+ T cells showed more expanded clones than CD4+ T cells after ivuxolimab. Antigen specificity was not determined for the clonally expanded peripheral T cells. In the 0.1-3.0 mg/kg groups, partial responders were among the patients with the lowest normalized peripheral clonal expansion, particularly in CD8+ T cells. At doses from 0.1 to 3.0 mg/kg, clonal expansion was seen in both CD4+ and CD8+ blood T cells between baseline and week 6.

The trial excluded patients who had a history of autoimmune disease or who were on systemic immunosuppression. Peripheral blood for TCR sequencing was drawn from every dose cohort at baseline, at cycle 4 day 1 and at cycle 7 day 1. Samples came from an open-label, multicenter, first-in-human phase I dose-escalation trial of ivuxolimab. The trial enrolled adults with locally advanced or metastatic head and neck squamous cell, hepatocellular, melanoma or renal cell carcinoma. Before TCR sequencing, CD4+ T cells and CD8+ T cells from peripheral blood were sorted into separate populations. Genomic DNA was isolated from the sorted cells so that the TCRbeta CDR3 region could be sequenced. The immunoSEQ Assay was used for sequencing of TCRbeta CDR3 regions. The clones in this table, taken by TCRdb from immuneACCESS, are in-frame only. Not every clone is retained; where verified, under half of the shortfall comes from an unresolved V gene, and the cause of the rest is unknown. The sample profile shows almost 70,000 clones; roughly 89% of them were found once. Together, the top ten hold about 10% of the sample.

This sequence uses TRBV28 and TRBJ2-7; TRBD1 matches 8 bases in the middle. The source was CD4+ or CD8+ T cells sorted from blood, collected in a trial of the OX40 agonist ivuxolimab. This TCR derives from an adult with an advanced solid tumor such as melanoma, head and neck, liver or kidney cancer. The CDR3: CASIAGGARVREQYF. The base sequence is TGTGCCAGCATTGCAGGGGGCGCAAGGGTTCGGGAGCAGTACTTC.